This entry features one T cell receptor beta chain sequence. Surgery cases with the highest brain T cell transcript signatures were chosen for sequencing. Germline CDR1 is MNHEY and CDR2 is SMNVEV (reference sequence). The trim removed 3 bases at V and 8 bases at J, leaving 6 bases unmatched. The CDR3 runs to 14 residues. Profiling relied on immunoSEQ multiplex PCR, and the TCRdb table lists in-frame clones only, not all of them. The data show fewer than 50,000 clones, more than 80% seen once. The sample belongs to a study of brain T cells in children with intractable seizures. The sequencing used peripheral blood, collected at surgery. This sequence originates from a girl aged 2-15 years with tuberous sclerosis and intractable seizures. This chain links TRBV27 with TRBJ1-4, with 7 bases lining up with TRBD1. The CDR3: CASSFRQGREKLFF. As DNA, the CDR3 is TGTGCCAGCAGTTTCAGACAGGGAAGAGAAAAACTGTTTTTT.